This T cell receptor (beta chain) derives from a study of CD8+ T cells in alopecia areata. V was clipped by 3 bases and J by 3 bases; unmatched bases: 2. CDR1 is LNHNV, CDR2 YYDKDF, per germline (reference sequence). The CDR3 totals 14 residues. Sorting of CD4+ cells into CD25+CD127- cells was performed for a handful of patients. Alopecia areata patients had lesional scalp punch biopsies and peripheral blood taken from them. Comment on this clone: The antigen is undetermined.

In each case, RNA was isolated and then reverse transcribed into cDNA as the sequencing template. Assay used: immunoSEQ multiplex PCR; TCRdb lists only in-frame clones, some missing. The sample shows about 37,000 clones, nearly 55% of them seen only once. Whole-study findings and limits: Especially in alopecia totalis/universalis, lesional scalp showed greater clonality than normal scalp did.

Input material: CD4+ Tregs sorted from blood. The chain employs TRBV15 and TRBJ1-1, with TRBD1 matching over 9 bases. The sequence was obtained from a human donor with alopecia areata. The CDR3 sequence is CATSRRDRDTEAFF. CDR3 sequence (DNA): TGTGCCACCAGCAGGAGGGACAGGGACACTGAAGCTTTCTTT.